Below, 15 T cell receptor beta chains from the same sample are listed, as sequenced in a study of vaccination effects on CD4 cells after COVID-19. Antigen-specific CD4+ T cells were expanded with viral peptide pools in the ViraFEST assay before sequencing. Subsequent to a culture period of about ten days, CD4+ T cells were isolated. Vaccine administered to participants consisted of two doses of either BNT162b2 or mRNA-1273. No antigens are known for them. The table came from immunoSEQ multiplex PCR; TCRdb's copy has only in-frame clones and leaves some out. Of approximately 70,000 clones listed, about 80% are singletons. Material: CD4+ T cells from PBMCs cultured with HCoV-OC43 spike peptides, obtained after COVID-19 vaccination. Subset here: HCoV-OC43 spike overlapping peptide pool stimulation. The receptor set was obtained from a human donor who received a COVID-19 vaccine.

J is TRBJ2-5 and V is TRBV2; D remains ambiguous. The CDR3 runs 10 residues. CDR1 is SNHLY and CDR2 is FYNNEI in the germline V gene. V lost 3 bases to trimming and J lost 5 bases, with 1 base between them. The CDR3 sequence is CASSDETQYF. In DNA, the CDR3 is TGTGCCAGCAGTGATGAGACCCAGTACTTC.

V gene TRBV7-2 combines with J gene TRBJ2-7; 10 nucleotides align to TRBD2. The germline V gene encodes CDR1 SGHTA and CDR2 FQGNSA. V shed 2 bases, J shed 3 bases, and the junction held 4 bases outside the gene matches. CDR3 length equals 15 residues. CDR3 sequence (DNA): TGTGCCAGCAGCTTAACTAGCGGGGATCTCTACGAGCAGTACGTC. Residues: CASSLTSGDLYEQYV.

The chain is built from TRBV12-5 and TRBJ2-5, with TRBD2 matching over 8 bases. There are 17 residues in the CDR3. Germline V CDR1 and CDR2: LGHNT, FRNRAP. With V trimmed by 3 bases and J by 4 bases, 13 bases remained unmatched. CDR3: CASGLWSRGLDPETQYF. The CDR3 DNA reads TGTGCTAGTGGTTTATGGTCCAGGGGACTAGATCCAGAGACCCAGTACTTC.

The gene calls are TRBV14 and TRBJ1-2; TRBD1 matches 10 bases. Germline V gene data show CDR1 as SGHDN and CDR2 as FVKESK. V shed 4 bases, J shed 6 bases, and the junction held 8 bases outside the gene matches. The CDR3 contains 15 residues. CDR3 in amino acids: CASSLRDRGGDGYTF. CDR3 nucleotides: TGTGCCAGCAGCCTCCGGGACAGGGGCGGAGATGGCTACACCTTC.

The sample holds a few counts of this clone. This chain joins TRBV6-5 and TRBJ2-7; 11 nucleotides agree with TRBD1. Germline loops: CDR1 MNHEY, CDR2 SVGAGI. This CDR3 spans 13 amino acids. With 5 bases clipped from V and 6 bases from J, the junction kept 3 bases outside the gene matches. The CDR3, as DNA: TGTGCCAGCAGTCGGGGACAGGGGGGCGAGCAGTACGTC. Translated: CASSRGQGGEQYV.

This sequence joins TRBV4-1 and TRBJ2-1; D is ambiguous. Germline V gives CDR1 MGHRA, CDR2 YSYEKL. This CDR3 is built from 16 residues. V lost 0 bases and J lost 5, with 14 bases in between. This chain's CDR3 is CASSQDLLEFNNEQFF. The CDR3 DNA reads TGCGCCAGCAGCCAAGATCTTCTAGAATTCAACAATGAGCAGTTCTTC.

This chain links TRBV20-1 with TRBJ2-3; the D is unclear. The germline V gene has CDR1 DFQATT and CDR2 SNEGSKA (reference sequence). V was pared by 3 bases and J by 2 bases, with 9 bases between. This CDR3 contains 13 residues. The CDR3 DNA reads as TGCAGTGCTAGTAGTACACTCACAGATACGCAGTATTTT. This encodes CSASSTLTDTQYF.

The chain employs TRBV2 and TRBJ1-4; perhaps TRBD1 as D (5 bases). This CDR3 is built from 14 residues. Germline V lookup: CDR1 SNHLY, CDR2 FYNNEI. Trimming removed 3 bases from V and 5 bases from J, with 10 bases in between. The CDR3 here is CASSETGANEKLFF. The CDR3, as DNA: TGTGCCAGCAGTGAGACCGGGGCGAATGAAAAACTGTTTTTT.

The J gene is TRBJ1-4, the V gene TRBV10-3, with D uncertain. Between the trimmed V and J ends, which lost 6 bases and 5 bases, there was a span of 4 bases. Germline V gene lookup returns CDR1 ENHRY and CDR2 SYGVKD. The CDR3 has 11 amino acids. CDR3 residues: CAIRGNEKLFF. CDR3 coding DNA: TGTGCCATCAGGGGAAATGAAAAACTGTTTTTT.

This clone was recorded a few times. The chain carries TRBV5-4 and TRBJ1-2; D is possibly TRBD1 (5 bases). The V gene lost 0 bases and the J gene lost 2 bases, with 5 bases spanning the gap. CDR3 size: 13 residues. Germline-derived CDR1 and CDR2 are SGHNT and YYREEE (reference sequence). The chain's CDR3 is CASSLGQNYGYTF. The CDR3 DNA reads as TGTGCCAGCAGCTTGGGACAGAACTATGGCTACACCTTC.

V and J are TRBV9 and TRBJ2-3, with D unresolved. The length of the CDR3 is 14 residues. Deletions cut 0 bases from V and 4 bases from J, with 9 bases between. Germline CDR1 SGDLS, CDR2 YYNGEE. The CDR3, as DNA: TGTGCCAGCAGCGTAGACCAGCGCCCAGATACGCAGTATTTT. Translating gives CASSVDQRPDTQYF.

This chain connects TRBV7-2 to TRBJ2-3, with unresolved D. Germline V CDR1 and CDR2: SGHTA, FQGNSA. The CDR3 has 12 residues. Trimming pared 7 bases from V and 6 bases from J, leaving 11 bases between. The CDR3 here is CASTRFSDTQYF. The CDR3 DNA is TGTGCCAGCACCCGATTCTCCGATACGCAGTATTTT.

The rearrangement uses TRBV7-9 and TRBJ1-2, with 7 nucleotides matching TRBD1. In germline, CDR1 is SEHNR, CDR2 FQNEAQ (reference sequence). The V segment lost 1 base and the J segment 7 bases; nucleotides outside the gene matches: 6. The CDR3 consists of 14 residues. For the CDR3, the DNA is TGTGCCAGCAGCTTAGAAGGGGGCGCGGTTGGCTACACCTTC. Translation gives CASSLEGGAVGYTF. The complete variable domain, with remaining parts taken from reference TRBV7-9 and TRBJ1-2, reads DTGVSQNPRHKITKRGQNVTFRCDPISEHNRLYWYRQTLGQGPEFLTYFQNEAQLEKSRLLSDRFSAERPKGSFSTLEIQRTEQGDSAMYLCASSLEGGAVGYTFGSGTRLTVV.

The CDR3 nucleotides read TGTGCCAGCGTTCAGGACAGGGGGCGAGAGACCCAGTACTTC. Its translation is CASVQDRGRETQYF. V is TRBV6-5 and J is TRBJ2-5, with 11 bases aligning to TRBD1. CDR3 size: 14 residues. Germline assignment: CDR1 MNHEY and CDR2 SVGAGI. The trim removed 8 bases at V and 4 bases at J, leaving 6 bases unmatched.

This chain links TRBV6-2 or TRBV6-3 with TRBJ2-3; D is perhaps TRBD2 (6 bases). Germline CDR1 MNHEY, CDR2 SVGEGT. V lost 4 bases, J lost 0 bases, and 23 bases lay in between. This CDR3 region has 19 residues. As DNA, the CDR3 is TGTGCCAGCAGTTCCCCGACTCGCCAAGCGGGTTTTAGCACAGATACGCAGTATTTT. Its protein is CASSSPTRQAGFSTDTQYF.